The TCR beta chain under discussion was sequenced for a study of T cells in Graves' hyperthyroidism and ophthalmopathy. Regarding the study as a whole: In simple terms, a model built on 13 V-J features told ophthalmopathy apart from stable hyperthyroidism. Peripheral blood also featured most of the thyroid clonotypes expanded above 0.001.

This clonotype has at least ten counts. Its antigen is unidentified. Exclusion criteria comprised uncontrolled infection, other autoimmune disease, pregnancy or lactation. Based on clinical symptoms, serum thyroxine and TRAb, thyroid ultrasound and orbital computed tomography, diagnoses were reached. TCR beta CDR3 regions were amplified from RNA transcripts. The HTBI primer set was used in a first-round RT-PCR of the TCR CDR3. TCRdb re-analysed the multiplex PCR reads in MiXCR, keeping a single row per CDR3 protein. The top ten hold 15% to 20% of the sample, which has 500,000 to 600,000 distinct CDR3 sequences, around 46% seen once. The sequence came from an adult woman with Graves' disease, either hyperthyroidism or ophthalmopathy (not recorded which). The specimen was peripheral blood or thyroid tissue (not recorded which).

CDR3 region: CATSERTVWGWCNQPQHF. The CDR3 DNA is TGTGCCACCAGTGAACGGACAGTCTGGGGCTGGTGTAATCAGCCCCAGCATTTT. The rearrangement uses TRBV24-1 and TRBJ1-5; weak D call: TRBD1 (6 bases). Trimming took off 4 bases at V and 4 bases at J, with 22 bases between the two ends. Germline V gives CDR1 KGHDR, CDR2 SFDVKD. CDR3 length equals 18 residues.